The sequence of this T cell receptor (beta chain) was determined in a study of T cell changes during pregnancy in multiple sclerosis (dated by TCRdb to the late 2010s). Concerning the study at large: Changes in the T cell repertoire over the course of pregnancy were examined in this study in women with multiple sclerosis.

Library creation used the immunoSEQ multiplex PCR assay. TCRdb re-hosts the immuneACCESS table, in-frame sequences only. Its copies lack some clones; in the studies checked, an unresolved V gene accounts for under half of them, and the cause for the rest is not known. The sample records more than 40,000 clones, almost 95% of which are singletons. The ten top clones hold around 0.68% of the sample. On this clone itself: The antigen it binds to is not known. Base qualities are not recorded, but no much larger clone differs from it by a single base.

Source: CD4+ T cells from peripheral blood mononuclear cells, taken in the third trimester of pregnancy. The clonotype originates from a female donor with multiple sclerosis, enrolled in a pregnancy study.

The CDR3 corresponds to CATRTSGSNEQFF. The DNA sequence is TGTGCCACTAGGACTAGCGGGAGCAATGAGCAGTTCTTC. This sequence uses TRBV2 and TRBJ2-1; TRBD2 aligns with 13 central bases. Reading from cysteine to phenylalanine, the CDR3 counts 13 amino acids. This entry keeps only the CDR3 DNA: 39 bases, framed from base 1. V and J are trimmed by 10 bases and 6 bases, and the gene matches miss 3 bases of the junction. CDR1 and CDR2 (SNHLY, FYNNEI) derive from the germline V gene. The reference TRBV2 and TRBJ2-1 proteins fill in what lies around the CDR3, so the full variable domain reads EPEVTQTPSHQVTQMGQEVILRCVPISNHLYFYWYRQILGQKVEFLVSFYNNEISEKSEIFDDQFSVERPDGSNFTLKIRSTKLEDSAMYFCATRTSGSNEQFFGPGTRLTVL.